Listed here are 13 T cell receptor beta chains from one sample, sequenced in a study of early T cells in non-severe SARS-CoV-2 infection. MiXCR, run by TCRdb on the 5' RACE reads, gives a single entry per CDR3 protein. The sample comprises approximately 69,000 distinct CDR3 sequences, roughly 11% of which are singletons, and 5% to 7% rests with the top ten. Specimen: whole blood, collected at baseline. Receptor source: an adult who was a healthcare worker with PCR-confirmed SARS-CoV-2 infection or an uninfected control (not recorded which).

This clonotype was observed a few times. The V and J genes are TRBV2 and TRBJ1-1; 9 positions match TRBD1. Germline CDR1 is SNHLY and CDR2 is FYNNEI. V lost 6 bases and J lost 1; bases outside the gene matches: 6. The CDR3 length is 15 residues. CDR3 sequence reads: CASSRTGARNTEAFF. In DNA, the CDR3 is TGTGCCAGCAGCCGGACAGGGGCTCGGAACACTGAAGCTTTCTTT.

V and J are TRBV7-8 and TRBJ2-4; D might be TRBD2 (7 bases). Germline values: CDR1 SGHVS, CDR2 FQNEAQ. The CDR3 is 17 residues long. The V gene lost 3 bases and the J gene lost 3 bases, with 18 bases spanning the gap. CDR3 loop: CASSFPWGGPGKNIQYF. CDR3 bases: TGTGCCAGCAGCTTCCCCTGGGGGGGGCCGGGCAAAAACATTCAGTACTTC.

This clonotype was seen repeatedly, ten times or more. This chain links TRBV29-1 with TRBJ1-3, with no clear D. This CDR3 has 15 amino acids. Germline V lookup: CDR1 SQVTM, CDR2 ANQGSEA. V lost 4 bases to trimming and J lost 4 bases, with 17 bases between them. Here the CDR3 reads CSVGADWGRGNTIYF. The DNA for the CDR3 is TGCAGCGTTGGAGCGGATTGGGGAAGGGGAAACACCATATATTTT.

This clonotype was seen repeatedly, ten times or more. The chain is built from TRBV3-1 and TRBJ2-5; D unclear. Trimming shortened V by 3 bases and J by 2 bases, and 1 base separated the two germline ends. Germline assignment: CDR1 LGHDT and CDR2 YNNKEL (reference sequence). This CDR3 is 11 amino acids long. CDR3 loop: CASSQQETQYF. CDR3 bases: TGTGCCAGCAGCCAGCAAGAGACCCAGTACTTC.

The chain links TRBV7-2 to TRBJ2-3; 11 nucleotides line up with TRBD2. V lost 4 bases and J lost 7; bases outside the gene matches: 4. The CDR3 is 14 residues long. Germline V gene sequence: CDR1 SGHTA, CDR2 FQGNSA. CDR3 DNA: TGTGCCAGCAGCTCACGACTAGCGGGAAATACGCAGTATTTT. Its protein is CASSSRLAGNTQYF.

This clonotype occurred a few times. The chain combines TRBV14 with TRBJ2-5; TRBD1 or TRBD2 may be the D gene (5 bases each). The CDR3 runs to 13 residues. Germline V gene lookup returns CDR1 SGHDN and CDR2 FVKESK. V was shortened by 4 bases and J by 6 bases, with 12 bases between the two germline ends. CDR3 residues: CASSLGVRQTQYF. For the CDR3, the DNA is TGTGCCAGCAGCCTGGGGGTTAGACAGACCCAGTACTTC.

This clonotype was found many times. This sequence joins TRBV6-2 or TRBV6-3 and TRBJ1-5, with 8 bases identical to TRBD1. The J segment lost 6 bases and the V segment lost 8 bases, leaving 6 bases of the junction unmatched. The CDR3 has 13 residues. Looked up from germline, CDR1 is MNHEY and CDR2 is SVGEGT. CDR3 amino acids: CASADRAFQPQHF. The CDR3, as DNA: TGTGCCAGCGCGGACAGGGCGTTTCAGCCCCAGCATTTT.

This clonotype has just a few counts. The chain carries TRBV5-4 and TRBJ2-3; D remains ambiguous. Between the trimmed V and J ends, which lost 4 bases and 6 bases, there was a span of 9 bases. This CDR3 is 12 amino acids long. Germline V gene data show CDR1 as SGHNT and CDR2 as YYREEE (reference sequence). CDR3 coding DNA: TGTGCCAGCAGCGCTCCGACGGATACGCAGTATTTT. Translation: CASSAPTDTQYF.

This clonotype came up a few times. This chain uses TRBV20-1 with TRBJ2-6; TRBD1 might be the D (6 bases). CDR3 length: 13 amino acids. Germline V CDR1 and CDR2: DFQATT, SNEGSKA (reference sequence). In nucleotides, the CDR3 is TGCGCCGGAAGGGGGTCTGGGGCCAACGTCCTGACTTTC. It encodes CAGRGSGANVLTF.

This clonotype has at least ten counts. The V call is TRBV7-3, the J call TRBJ2-1; perhaps TRBD1 as D (7 bases). The CDR3 totals 16 residues. V was clipped by 4 bases and J by 6 bases, with 19 bases between them. The germline CDR1 and CDR2 sequences are SGHTA and FQGTGA. Here the CDR3 DNA reads TGTGCCAGCAGCTCCCAGGGGGGTAACCTGCGCAATGAGCAGTTCTTC. Translation gives CASSSQGGNLRNEQFF.

The chain combines TRBV20-1 with TRBJ2-5; TRBD2 is a possible D gene (7 bases). This CDR3 has 15 residues. V lost 0 bases, J lost 5 bases, and 16 bases lay in between. Germline CDR1 and CDR2: DFQATT and SNEGSKA (reference sequence). The CDR3 DNA is TGCAGTGCTAGAGACCCAGGCAGGGGAGGGGAGACCCAGTACTTC. Amino acid sequence: CSARDPGRGGETQYF.

The rearrangement uses TRBV6-1 and TRBJ1-5, with unresolved D. CDR1 is MNHNS and CDR2 is SASEGT in the germline V gene. V dropped 5 bases and J dropped 5 bases, with 16 bases sitting between them. The CDR3 is made up of 15 amino acids. CDR3 sequence (DNA): TGTGCCAGCAGTATTATCGGGGAGTTCCATCAGCCCCAGCATTTT. Its translation: CASSIIGEFHQPQHF.

The chain recombines TRBV29-1 with TRBJ1-2; no clear D gene. The CDR3 runs 9 residues. Per germline, CDR1 SQVTM and CDR2 ANQGSEA. The V gene lost 2 bases and the J gene lost 13 bases, with 8 bases spanning the gap. The CDR3 DNA sequence: TGCAGCGTTGAAAGGAGCTCCACCTTC. Amino acid sequence: CSVERSSTF.